The sample holds many counts of the clone carrying this T cell receptor (beta chain). One entry per CDR3 protein, called by TCRdb with MiXCR from the 5' RACE reads. The data contain approximately 80,000 distinct CDR3 sequences, approximately 5.8% of them singletons. Sample time point: longitudinal time-point 2. This specimen comes from a study of neurological immune-mediated disorders. The sequence was obtained from a woman aged 55-75 years with multiple sclerosis. Sequencing was performed on PBMCs.

The DNA for the CDR3 is TGTGCCAGCTCACCCCGGGACCCCGAAGGATTGACAGATACGCAGTATTTT. Translation gives CASSPRDPEGLTDTQYF. The V gene is TRBV18, the J gene TRBJ2-3; possibly TRBD1 or TRBD2 for D (5 bases each). The CDR3 has 17 residues. V shed 3 bases and J shed 3 bases, with 19 bases lying between them. CDR1 and CDR2 (germline): KGHSH, LQKENI.